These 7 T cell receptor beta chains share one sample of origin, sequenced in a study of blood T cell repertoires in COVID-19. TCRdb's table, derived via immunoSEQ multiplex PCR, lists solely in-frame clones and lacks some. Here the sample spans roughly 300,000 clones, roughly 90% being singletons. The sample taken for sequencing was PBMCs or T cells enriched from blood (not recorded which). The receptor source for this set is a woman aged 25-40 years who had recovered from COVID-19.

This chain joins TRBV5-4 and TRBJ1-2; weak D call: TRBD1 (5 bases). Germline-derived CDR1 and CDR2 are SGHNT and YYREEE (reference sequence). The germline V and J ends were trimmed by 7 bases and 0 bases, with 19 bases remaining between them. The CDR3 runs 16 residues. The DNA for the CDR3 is TGTGCCAGCCAAATGGGGCCCTTAGAGCCTAACTATGGCTACACCTTC. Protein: CASQMGPLEPNYGYTF. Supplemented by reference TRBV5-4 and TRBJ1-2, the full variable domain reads ETGVTQSPTHLIKTRGQQVTLRCSSQSGHNTVSWYQQALGQGPQFIFQYYREEENGRGNFPPRFSGLQFPNYSSELNVNALELDDSALYLCASQMGPLEPNYGYTFGSGTRLTVV.

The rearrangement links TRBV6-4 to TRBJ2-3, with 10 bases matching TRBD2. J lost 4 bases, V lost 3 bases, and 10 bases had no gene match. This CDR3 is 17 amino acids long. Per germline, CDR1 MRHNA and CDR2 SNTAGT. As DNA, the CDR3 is TGTGCCAGCAGTGAAGTCGCTAGCGGGAGTGGTTCAGATACGCAGTATTTT. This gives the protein CASSEVASGSGSDTQYF.

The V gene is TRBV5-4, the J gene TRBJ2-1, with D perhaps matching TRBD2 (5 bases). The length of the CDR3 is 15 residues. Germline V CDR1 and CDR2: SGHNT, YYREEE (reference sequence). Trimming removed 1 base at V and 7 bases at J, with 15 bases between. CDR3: CASSLTGNSLNEQFF. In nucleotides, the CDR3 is TGTGCCAGCAGCTTGACGGGGAACTCCCTTAATGAGCAGTTCTTC. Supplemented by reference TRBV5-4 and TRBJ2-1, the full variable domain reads ETGVTQSPTHLIKTRGQQVTLRCSSQSGHNTVSWYQQALGQGPQFIFQYYREEENGRGNFPPRFSGLQFPNYSSELNVNALELDDSALYLCASSLTGNSLNEQFFGPGTRLTVL.

The CDR3 DNA follows: TGTGCCATCACCGAGCGGGAGAAATCCGGGGAGCTGTTTTTT. Protein sequence: CAITEREKSGELFF. V usage is TRBV10-3 and J usage is TRBJ2-2; 8 bases are a match to TRBD2. Germline V gene lookup returns CDR1 ENHRY and CDR2 SYGVKD. The CDR3 length is 14 residues. V lost 7 bases to trimming and J lost 6 bases; unmatched junction nucleotides: 7.

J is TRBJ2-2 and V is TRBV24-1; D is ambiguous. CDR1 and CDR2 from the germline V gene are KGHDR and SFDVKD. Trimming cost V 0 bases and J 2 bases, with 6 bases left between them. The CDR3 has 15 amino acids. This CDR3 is CATSDLQTNTGELFF. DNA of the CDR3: TGTGCCACCAGTGATTTGCAGACAAACACCGGGGAGCTGTTTTTT.

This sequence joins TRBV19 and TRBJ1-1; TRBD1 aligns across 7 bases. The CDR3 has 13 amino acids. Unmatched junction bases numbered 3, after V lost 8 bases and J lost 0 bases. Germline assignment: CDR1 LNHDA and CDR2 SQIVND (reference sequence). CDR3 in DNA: TGTGCCAGTGGGACAGTTATGAACACTGAAGCTTTCTTT. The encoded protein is CASGTVMNTEAFF.

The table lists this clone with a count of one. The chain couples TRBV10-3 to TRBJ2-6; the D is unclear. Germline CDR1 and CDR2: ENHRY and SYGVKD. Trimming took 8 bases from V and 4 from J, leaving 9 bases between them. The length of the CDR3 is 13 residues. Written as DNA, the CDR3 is TGTGCCATCGGCCCCAACGGGGCCAACGTCCTGACTTTC. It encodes CAIGPNGANVLTF.